This T cell receptor (beta chain) comes out of a study of shared clonotypes between healthy human individuals. CDR1 is SEHNR, CDR2 FQNEAQ, per germline (reference sequence). The CDR3 has 13 residues. Caucasian adults living in Nashville, Tennessee, provided all samples. Assay execution took place at the deep level. Scientists sequenced DNA from unsorted PBMC on ten immunoSEQ deep assay plates. Methods used by the authors: ImmunoSEQ gave junction-only sequences without quality scores, so filtering differed. TCRdb keeps only in-frame clones here, not all; method: immunoSEQ multiplex PCR. The D gene and trimming were derived from the DNA, and the V and J assignments and clone size from that table. The table includes some 500,000 clones, more than 70% detected once.

This rearrangement joins TRBV7-9 to TRBJ2-5, with no clear D. The tail of the sequence fits TRBJ2-7 better, so the J call may be wrong. The TCR sequence derives from a woman between 35 and 50 years old in good health. Some clones in this sample may be carry-over from other donors' samples. The sequencing input was PBMCs. This chain's CDR3 is CASSLTPSYEQYF. CDR3 DNA sequence: TGTGCCAGCAGCCTTACGCCCAGCTACGAGCAGTACTTC.